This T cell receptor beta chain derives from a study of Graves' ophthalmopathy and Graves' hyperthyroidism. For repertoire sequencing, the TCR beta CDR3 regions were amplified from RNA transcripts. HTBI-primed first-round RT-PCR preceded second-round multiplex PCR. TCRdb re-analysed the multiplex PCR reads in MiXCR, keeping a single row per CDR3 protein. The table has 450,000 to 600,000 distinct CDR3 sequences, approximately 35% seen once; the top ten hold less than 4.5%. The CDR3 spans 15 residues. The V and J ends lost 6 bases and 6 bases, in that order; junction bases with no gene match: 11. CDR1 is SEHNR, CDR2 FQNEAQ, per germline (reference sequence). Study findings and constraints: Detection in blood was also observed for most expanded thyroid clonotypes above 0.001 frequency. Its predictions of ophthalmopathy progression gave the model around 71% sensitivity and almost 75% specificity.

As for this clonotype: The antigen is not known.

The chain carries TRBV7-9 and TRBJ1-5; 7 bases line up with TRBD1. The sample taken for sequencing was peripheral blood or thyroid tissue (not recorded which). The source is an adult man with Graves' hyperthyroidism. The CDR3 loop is CASSQQGTQSQPQHF. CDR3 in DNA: TGTGCCAGCAGTCAACAGGGGACTCAAAGTCAGCCCCAGCATTTT.